One TCR beta chain is described in this entry. Trimming cost V 2 bases and J 2 bases; bases outside gene matches: 1. This CDR3 is 14 amino acids long. CDR1 and CDR2 (germline): SGHNT, YENEEA. Assay used: immunoSEQ multiplex PCR; TCRdb lists only in-frame clones, some missing. The sample has roughly 70,000 clones, 80% to 90% seen once. The data stem from a study of blood T cell repertoires in COVID-19. Whole-study context: There were acute and convalescent COVID-19 samples, and they came from the United States, Italy and Spain. Sources were T cells, B-cell-depleted T cells, or PBMCs; the material itself was cDNA or gDNA.

Sequencing was carried out using peripheral blood. This sequence joins TRBV11-3 and TRBJ2-3; 7 bases match TRBD1. This clonotype was obtained from an elderly woman with active or convalescent COVID-19. The CDR3 region is CASSLRGLTDTQYF. The CDR3 region has the DNA TGTGCCAGCAGCTTAAGGGGGCTCACAGATACGCAGTATTTT.